Presented here are 3 T cell receptor beta chains from one specimen sequenced in a study of OX40 agonist ivuxolimab in advanced cancers. Clones were read by immunoSEQ multiplex PCR, and TCRdb kept only the in-frame ones, dropping some. The sample records tens of thousands of clones, 65% to 90% being singletons. The sequencing used CD4+ or CD8+ T cells sorted from blood, collected in a trial of the OX40 agonist ivuxolimab. Receptors originate from an adult with an advanced solid tumor such as melanoma, head and neck, liver or kidney cancer.

J is TRBJ1-1 and V is TRBV5-1; unclear D gene. The CDR3 sequence is 13 residues long. Per the germline V gene, CDR1 is SGHRS and CDR2 is YFSETQ. V dropped 10 bases and J dropped 3 bases, with 16 bases sitting between them. CDR3 region: CACQERYDTEAFF. CDR3 in DNA: TGCGCCTGCCAGGAGCGGTATGACACTGAAGCTTTCTTT.

This chain links TRBV5-4 with TRBJ1-4, with TRBD1 identical over 9 bases. J was trimmed by 8 bases and V by 4 bases; bases with no gene match: 9. The CDR3 has 15 amino acids. Germline V gives CDR1 SGHNT, CDR2 YYREEE (reference sequence). The CDR3 coding sequence is TGTGCCAGCAGCATCCCGGGACAGGGAAGGGAAAAACTGTTTTTT. Protein sequence: CASSIPGQGREKLFF.

The genes are TRBV7-9 and TRBJ1-4; D gene unclear. Trimming took off 1 base at V and 0 bases at J, with 9 bases between the two ends. The CDR3 sequence is 16 residues long. The germline CDR1 and CDR2 sequences are SEHNR and FQNEAQ (reference sequence). DNA for the CDR3: TGTGCCAGCAGCTTAGGCCAGCGAGCAACTAATGAAAAACTGTTTTTT. Residues: CASSLGQRATNEKLFF.